This T cell receptor (beta chain) originates from a study of cytomegalovirus exposure and HLA in healthy donors. Primers: 60 Vbeta forward and 13 Jbeta reverse. TCRdb's copy holds only in-frame clones and misses some; the assay was immunoSEQ multiplex PCR. The repertoire holds just under 95,000 clones, with over 65% as singletons. The germline CDR1 and CDR2 sequences are SGDLS and YYNGEE. CDR3 size: 15 residues. Trimming removed 0 bases at V and 7 bases at J, with 14 bases between. The chain is built from TRBV9 and TRBJ1-3; possibly TRBD1 for D (6 bases). The TCR was taken from a human donor in good health. Sequencing input: PBMCs. CDR3 coding DNA: TGTGCCAGCAGCGTAGCTGGGCAGGGGAGTAACACCATATATTTT. It translates to CASSVAGQGSNTIYF.